This T cell receptor (beta chain) was identified during a study of T cell clonality in common variable immunodeficiency (dated by TCRdb to about 2015). Overall study outcomes, separate from this receptor: Correlations of repertoire features with clinical complications were constrained by heterogeneity among patients within the CVID cohort. Increased TCRbeta clonality was found in CVID subjects compared with healthy controls (t-test p = 0.018), with the increase being most characteristic of about a third of subjects. According to the authors, finding the cause of the higher clonality in CVID would require sequencing the repertoires of T cell subpopulations. Fewer TCRbeta clones were shared among CVID subjects than among healthy controls (p < 0.0001). CVID TCRbeta sequences reportedly showed fewer deletions and N-nucleotide insertions and lacked highly modified clones with 13 or more V deletions. Even though DNA input was equal, the average per sample came to 82,000 or so unique sequences for controls compared with approximately 30,000 for CVID samples.

This clone was picked up many times. Its cognate antigen has yet to be identified. Coverage ceases 3 residues before the CDR3 finishes, and the germline J gene fills in the end. Here V drops 0 bases and J drops 7 bases, and the junction holds 11 bases not matched to any gene. In the germline V gene (reference sequence), CDR1 corresponds to DFQATT and CDR2 to SNEGSKA. From cysteine to phenylalanine, the CDR3 is 16 amino acids long. Shown are 39 bases from within the CDR3, in frame from base 1. For sequencing, equivalent amounts of genomic DNA were input from CVID and control samples. For every sample, a 60 bp segment covering the rearranged TCRbeta CDR3 region was amplified and then sequenced. The immunoSEQ assay, a bias-corrected multiplex PCR combined with high-throughput sequencing, was used to amplify TCRbeta. As for the authors' bioinformatics: Every unique nucleotide sequence counted as a clone and was annotated with V, D and J genes, copy number and frequency. Sequences were labeled productive if in frame, and non-productive if out of frame or containing stop codons. As previously described, Shannon's entropy was used to calculate clonality. The predicted amino acid sequences of productive clones were used to derive the mean CDR3 Kyte-Doolittle hydropathy. The R hclust function was used to hierarchically cluster scaled V gene usage with Manhattan distance and complete linkage. Sharing of clones by CDR3 amino acid sequence was evaluated through resampling of 12 repertoires per group over 100 rounds. The repertoires were searched for about 70 published EBV-specific and roughly 240 published CMV-specific TCRbeta sequences. Two CVID samples yielding fewer than 10,000 sequences were excluded from analysis, leaving more than 35 CVID repertoires. This is the immuneACCESS table as TCRdb keeps it, with only in-frame sequences that have V and J called. A part of the clones is gone; compared with another copy, unresolved V genes explain less than half, and the rest is unexplained. For V, J and clone size, that table is used; D and trimming come from the DNA. Here the sample lists about 52,000 clones, none seen once only. About 1.7% of the sample is in the top ten clones.

Predominantly Caucasian heritage was noted among both the CVID patients and the healthy controls. From each donor, roughly 5 to 9 ml of heparinized peripheral whole blood was collected. Genomic DNA from adults with common variable immune deficiency (CVID) and from healthy adult controls was used for sequencing of TCRbeta CDR3 repertoires. The control group was made up of about 22 healthy adult volunteers (roughly ten male and around 12 female) whose ages ranged from about 20 to 66 years, with a mean age of about 35. Diluted blood was density-centrifuged over Hypaque 1077 or Ficoll-Paque to isolate peripheral blood mononuclear cells. Unsorted mononuclear cells served as the source of genomic DNA, which was extracted either by Qiagen column purification or by a centrifugation-based method.

The specimen sequenced was peripheral blood mononuclear cells. The chain is assembled from TRBV20-1 and TRBJ2-1; 8 bases in the middle match TRBD2. The receptor was isolated from a person between 18 and 75 years old in good health. The CDR3 in this case is CSARDLRAGVINEQFF. The CDR3 DNA, read in part, is TGCAGTGCTAGAGATCTTCGAGCGGGAGTAATAAATGAG.